Below are 14 T cell receptor beta chains sequenced from a single sample in a study of Graves' ophthalmopathy and Graves' hyperthyroidism. Using RNA transcripts, the TCR beta CDR3 regions were amplified. HTBI-primed RT-PCR formed the first round, and a multiplex PCR formed the second. TCRdb analysed the multiplex PCR reads with MiXCR anew, one entry per CDR3 protein. Of about 620,000 distinct CDR3 sequences detected, 20% to 25% appear once; the ten largest clones hold around 7%. The sample taken for sequencing was peripheral blood. All receptors derive from a woman aged 18-29 years with stable Graves' hyperthyroidism. Some clones in this sample may be carry-over from other donors' samples.

The sample holds a few counts of this clonotype. The J gene is TRBJ2-7, the V gene TRBV11-2; 13 nucleotides line up with TRBD2. The CDR3 has 16 amino acids. CDR1 is SGHAT, CDR2 FQNNGV, per germline. Trimming removed 4 bases from V and 4 bases from J; junction bases left unmatched: 7. As DNA, the CDR3 is TGTGCCAGCAGCTCCGGGTGGACTAGCGGGAGTTACGAGCAGTACTTC. Its protein product is CASSSGWTSGSYEQYF.

This clonotype was counted only a few times. The V call is TRBV12-3 or TRBV12-4, the J call TRBJ2-7; tentatively, D is TRBD2 (5 bases). V lost 5 bases and J 9 bases, leaving 17 bases between the germline ends. The CDR3 is 13 amino acids. The CDR3 DNA follows: TGTGCCAGCAGTCAGGACTCACAATGGGGGCAGTACTTC. Translation gives CASSQDSQWGQYF.

This clonotype was seen many times. The CDR3 region has the DNA TGTGCCAGCCAAGCAGGGGGTTTGTTGCAGCAGCCCCAGCATTTT. Its translation: CASQAGGLLQQPQHF. The chain links TRBV19 to TRBJ1-5; 7 nucleotides match TRBD1. Germline CDR1 reads LNHDA; CDR2 reads SQIVND (reference sequence). V was pared by 9 bases and J by 7 bases, with 15 bases of the junction left unmatched. This CDR3 region has 15 residues.

Many counts were recorded for this clonotype. The V call is TRBV7-3, the J call TRBJ1-6, with D hard to call. Germline V gene data show CDR1 as SGHTA and CDR2 as FQGTGA. V was trimmed by 5 bases and J by 4 bases, leaving 9 bases between them. The CDR3 is 14 residues long. CDR3 in DNA: TGTGCCAGCAGCCGCCGGGGTTATAATTCACCCCTCCACTTT. Protein product: CASSRRGYNSPLHF.

At least ten counts were recorded for this clonotype. This chain uses TRBV12-3 or TRBV12-4 with TRBJ1-6; 7 bases match TRBD1. The CDR3 extends over 17 amino acids. Germline trimming cut 5 bases from V and 1 base from J; bases unmatched to any gene: 8. The CDR3 DNA is TGTGCCAGCAGTACAACAGGGGCGCGGTCCTATAATTCACCCCTCCACTTT. As protein: CASSTTGARSYNSPLHF.

This clonotype occurred many times. The V gene is TRBV19, the J gene TRBJ1-5; no clear D gene. This CDR3 has 15 amino acids. V was shortened by 2 bases and J by 2 bases, with 10 bases between the two germline ends. Germline CDR1 reads LNHDA; CDR2 reads SQIVND (reference sequence). The CDR3 protein is CASSINRRGNQPQHF. In DNA, the CDR3 is TGTGCCAGTAGTATAAATCGTCGGGGCAATCAGCCCCAGCATTTT.

V gene TRBV5-6 combines with J gene TRBJ1-2; 7 bases align to TRBD1. The CDR3 is 15 amino acids. CDR1 is SGHDT and CDR2 is YYEEEE in the germline V gene. Losses at the gene ends were 4 bases for V and 4 bases for J; bases not matched to a gene: 10. This CDR3 reads CASSRKGARGYGYTF. The CDR3 region has the DNA TGTGCCAGCAGCCGAAAGGGGGCGCGGGGCTATGGCTACACCTTC.

This clonotype was picked up many times. The germline gene is not matched at one end of the junction; a read error may be the cause. The chain employs TRBV11-3 and TRBJ1-1; D gene unclear. CDR1 and CDR2 (germline): SGHNT, YENEEA. CDR3 size: 12 residues. Here the CDR3 reads CASSSQDTEAFF. The CDR3 coding sequence is TGTGCCAGCAGCTCACAAGACACCGAAGCTTTCTTT.

This clonotype was counted a few times. The chain uses TRBV20-1 and TRBJ1-1; D is unclear. The CDR3 consists of 13 residues. Germline V gene sequence: CDR1 DFQATT, CDR2 SNEGSKA (reference sequence). V lost 1 base to trimming and J lost 0 bases, with 6 bases between them. CDR3 sequence reads: CSARGQVNTEAFF. Here the CDR3 DNA reads TGCAGTGCTAGAGGACAAGTGAACACTGAAGCTTTCTTT.

The J gene is TRBJ2-6, the V gene TRBV11-2; TRBD2 is a possible D gene (5 bases). The V end was cut by 0 bases, the J end by 5 bases, with 8 bases between. CDR1 and CDR2 (germline): SGHAT, FQNNGV. The CDR3 length is 15 residues. CDR3 nucleotides: TGTGCCAGCAGCTTAGAAAGGGAGCGGGCCAACGTCCTGACTTTC. It specifies CASSLERERANVLTF.

This clonotype was seen ten or more times. V usage is TRBV7-3 and J usage is TRBJ2-5; a weak D match, TRBD2 (6 bases). The V gene's germline CDR1 is SGHTA and CDR2 FQGTGA. This CDR3 has 16 residues. Deletions cut 5 bases from V and 4 bases from J, with 20 bases between. The chain's CDR3 is CASSPNGGAHRETQYF. The DNA for the CDR3 is TGTGCCAGCAGCCCCAACGGAGGGGCCCACCGAGAGACCCAGTACTTC.

This clonotype was counted at least ten times. The rearrangement joins TRBV12-3 or TRBV12-4 to TRBJ1-2; D is undetermined. V lost 7 bases and J 0 bases, leaving 18 bases between the germline ends. The CDR3 is 16 amino acids. The CDR3 is CASTPSASPSNYGYTF. The CDR3 coding sequence is TGTGCCAGCACCCCCTCTGCCAGCCCTTCTAACTATGGCTACACCTTC.

This clonotype was counted between two and nine times. The rearrangement uses TRBV12-3 or TRBV12-4 and TRBJ1-5, with 8 nucleotides matching TRBD1. The CDR3 sequence is 15 residues long. J was trimmed by 5 bases and V by 5 bases; bases with no gene match: 8. The CDR3: CASSGTGGVHQPQHF. In DNA form, the CDR3 reads TGTGCCAGCAGTGGGACAGGTGGGGTCCATCAGCCCCAGCATTTT.

Comment on this clonotype: No conserved phenylalanine or tryptophan ends this CDR3, so it is likely a read error. The DNA is left out, because the CDR3 cannot be placed on it with certainty; the CDR3 is given as TCRdb lists it. The chain carries TRBV6-1 and TRBJ1-5. The CDR3 is 12 amino acids long, termini counted. Per germline, CDR1 MNHNS and CDR2 SASEGT. The CDR3 spells CASSEFYQPEHY.